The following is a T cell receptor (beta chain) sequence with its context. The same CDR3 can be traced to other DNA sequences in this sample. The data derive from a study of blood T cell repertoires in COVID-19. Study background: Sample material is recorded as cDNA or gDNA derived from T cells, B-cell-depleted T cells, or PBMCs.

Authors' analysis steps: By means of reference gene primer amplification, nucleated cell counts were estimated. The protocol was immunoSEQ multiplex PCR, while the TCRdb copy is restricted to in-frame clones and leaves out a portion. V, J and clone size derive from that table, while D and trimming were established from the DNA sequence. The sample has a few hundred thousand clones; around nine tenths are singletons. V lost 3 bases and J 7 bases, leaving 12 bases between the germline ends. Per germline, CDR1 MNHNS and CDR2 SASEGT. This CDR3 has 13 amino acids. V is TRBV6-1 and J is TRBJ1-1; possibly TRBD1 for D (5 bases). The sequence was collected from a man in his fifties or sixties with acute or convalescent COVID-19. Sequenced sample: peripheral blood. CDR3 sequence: CASSDRGGSEAFF. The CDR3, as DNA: TGTGCCAGCAGTGACCGGGGGGGGAGTGAAGCTTTCTTT.